This T cell receptor (beta chain) emerged from a study of shared clonotypes between healthy human individuals. Donation came from healthy HIV-negative adults that had no recent acute infections or vaccinations. The ends were cut back, 1 base at V and 5 bases at J, with 14 bases in the middle. Germline values: CDR1 MNHEY, CDR2 SMNVEV (reference sequence). This CDR3 region has 16 residues. The assay was run at deep level. Assay: immunoSEQ multiplex PCR; the TCRdb copy retains only in-frame clones and omits some. The sample has hundreds of thousands of clones; approximately 75% are singletons. Specimen: memory CD4+ T cells sorted from blood. Noted subset: CD45RA-negative fraction. This receptor was identified in a woman aged 30 to 39 in good health. The genes are TRBV27 and TRBJ2-2, with TRBD1 as a possible D gene (7 bases). CDR3 coding DNA: TGTGCCAGCAGTTTATTAGGCCAGGGGGGAACCGGGGAGCTGTTTTTT. Its protein is CASSLLGQGGTGELFF.